The 11 T cell receptor beta chains below come from one sample, sequenced in a study of metastatic and nonmetastatic thyroid tumors. TCRdb re-called the PCR reads with MiXCR. The sample yields about 40,000 clones, roughly an eighth seen once. Ahead of thyroid surgery, no patient had received treatment of any kind. The source material was blood. The receptors shown here come from a female donor with papillary thyroid cancer or a benign thyroid nodule (not recorded which). Some clones in this sample may be carry-over from other donors' samples.

The table lists this clone with many counts. The genes are TRBV7-9 and TRBJ2-6; D is unclear. The germline V gene has CDR1 SEHNR and CDR2 FQNEAQ (reference sequence). V lost 2 bases and J 2 bases, leaving 7 bases between the germline ends. The CDR3 runs 15 residues. The CDR3 coding sequence is TGTGCCAGCAGCTTACAGGTCCCTGGGGCCAACGTCCTGACTTTC. This gives the protein CASSLQVPGANVLTF.

This clone has ten or more counts. The chain has TRBV6-1 and TRBJ2-2, with D maybe TRBD2 (5 bases). CDR1 is MNHNS and CDR2 is SASEGT in the germline V gene. The CDR3 is 15 residues long. Trimming left V 6 bases short and J 1 base short, with 12 bases between. The DNA for the CDR3 is TGTGCCAGCAGCCGGGAAAGAGGGAACACCGGGGAGCTGTTTTTT. Its protein product is CASSRERGNTGELFF.

This clone has a count of ten or more. The V gene is TRBV30, the J gene TRBJ1-1; D uncertain. Germline CDR1 GTSNPN, CDR2 SVGIG (reference sequence). The CDR3 spans 15 residues. V was shortened by 4 bases and J by 5 bases, with 20 bases between the two germline ends. This CDR3 reads CAWTPRVRSGTEAFF. In DNA, the CDR3 is TGTGCCTGGACCCCCCGGGTTCGGTCGGGGACTGAAGCTTTCTTT.

This clone was recorded many times. The gene calls are TRBV9 and TRBJ1-5; possible D gene TRBD1, 5 bases. CDR1 and CDR2 (germline): SGDLS, YYNGEE. This CDR3 region has 15 residues. V lost 4 bases and J 7 bases, leaving 18 bases between the germline ends. The CDR3 DNA is TGTGCCAGCAGCCCAAGCGGGGGTCGGGGACAGCCCCAGCATTTT. This gives the protein CASSPSGGRGQPQHF.

This clone was observed at least ten times. The chain employs TRBV28 and TRBJ2-7; D is unresolved. The germline gives CDR1 MDHEN, CDR2 SYDVKM. This CDR3 has 13 amino acids. Trimming pared 2 bases from V and 0 bases from J, leaving 5 bases between. The CDR3 loop reads CASSLNFSYEQYF. DNA for the CDR3: TGTGCCAGCAGTTTAAACTTCTCCTACGAGCAGTACTTC.

This clone appeared many times. The chain uses TRBV5-1 and TRBJ2-5; 14 bases map to TRBD2. Trimming at V came to 1 base and at J to 5 bases, leaving 4 bases not matched to a gene. The length of the CDR3 is 16 residues. Germline loops: CDR1 SGHRS, CDR2 YFSETQ. CDR3 nucleotides: TGCGCCAGCAGCTTGAGCGGGACTAGCGGGAGTGAGACCCAGTACTTC. Its translation: CASSLSGTSGSETQYF.

This clone showed up many times. The chain employs TRBV9 and TRBJ2-2; 7 bases match TRBD1. The CDR3 runs 15 residues. V was clipped by 2 bases and J by 6 bases; unmatched bases: 7. Germline-derived CDR1 and CDR2 are SGDLS and YYNGEE. CDR3 coding DNA: TGTGCCAGCAGCGTCCAGGGGGTTCGGCCCGGGGAGCTGTTTTTT. The encoded protein is CASSVQGVRPGELFF.

The table lists this clone with a few counts. Just one base apart from a much larger clone, this may be a read error. The V gene is TRBV5-5, the J gene TRBJ1-1; a weak D match, TRBD1 (5 bases). Deletions cut 4 bases from V and 3 bases from J, with 19 bases between. The CDR3 has 16 amino acids. Germline V lookup: CDR1 SGHKS, CDR2 YYEKEE (reference sequence). The CDR3 DNA reads TGTGCCAGCAGCCCGGCCCCCGCGGGACGGGACACTGAAGCTTTCTTT. Amino acid sequence: CASSPAPAGRDTEAFF.

This clone was seen repeatedly, ten times or more. This chain uses TRBV11-2 with TRBJ1-6; no clear D gene. The CDR3 totals 12 residues. V was pared by 5 bases and J by 16 bases, with 15 bases between. Germline values: CDR1 SGHAT, CDR2 FQNNGV. This CDR3 reads CASSPPGPALHF. In nucleotides, the CDR3 is TGTGCCAGCAGCCCCCCCGGGCCCGCTCTCCACTTT.

This clone was observed at least ten times. V usage is TRBV28 and J usage is TRBJ2-3; D is possibly TRBD2 (6 bases). CDR3 length equals 14 residues. Deletions cut 10 bases from V and 2 bases from J, with 16 bases between. CDR1 MDHEN and CDR2 SYDVKM come from the germline V gene. The CDR3 region is CAIPGKGLTDTQYF. CDR3 bases: TGTGCCATCCCGGGGAAGGGACTCACAGATACGCAGTATTTT.

The chain joins TRBV6-4 to TRBJ2-1; tentative D call: TRBD2 (5 bases). Germline V gene lookup returns CDR1 MRHNA and CDR2 SNTAGT. Deletions cut 5 bases from V and 4 bases from J, with 18 bases between. This CDR3 is built from 16 residues. The CDR3 is CASSTEFRRGYNEQFF. In DNA, the CDR3 is TGTGCCAGCAGTACGGAATTCCGACGGGGTTACAATGAGCAGTTCTTC.